The 3 T cell receptor beta chains below come from one sample, sequenced in a study of T cells in Graves' hyperthyroidism and ophthalmopathy. Researchers took RNA transcripts and amplified the TCR beta CDR3 regions from them. Researchers ran a first-round RT-PCR on the TCR CDR3 using the HTBI primer set. TCRdb re-derived calls from the multiplex PCR reads in MiXCR, one entry per CDR3 protein. The sample holds about 700,000 distinct CDR3 sequences, roughly 46% seen once. Sequencing was carried out using peripheral blood or thyroid tissue (not recorded which). These receptors all come from an adult man with Graves' disease, either hyperthyroidism or ophthalmopathy (not recorded which).

Remarks on this clonotype: This may be a read error, as it is one base from a much larger clone. The chain links TRBV20-1 to TRBJ1-5; D possibly corresponds to TRBD1 (5 bases). Trimming stripped 3 bases from V and 6 bases from J, with 9 bases between. Per the germline V gene, CDR1 is DFQATT and CDR2 is SNEGSKA (reference sequence). The CDR3 runs 12 residues. The CDR3 DNA follows: TGCAGTGCTAGCGGGGGTTCTCAGCCCCAGCATTTT. Its translation is CSASGGSQPQHF.

To note about this clonotype: It may be a read error: a sequence one base away is much more abundant. The J gene is TRBJ1-2, the V gene TRBV7-9; TRBD1 might be the D (6 bases). Germline V gene sequence: CDR1 SEHNR, CDR2 FQNEAQ (reference sequence). The CDR3 has 15 amino acids. Trimming removed 6 bases from V and 2 bases from J, with 16 bases in between. As DNA, the CDR3 is TGTGCCAGCAGTCTGGGACGGGGGCGGAACTATGGCTACACCTTC. This sequence encodes CASSLGRGRNYGYTF.

The rearrangement links TRBV7-9 to TRBJ2-5; D perhaps matches TRBD1 (6 bases). The germline V gene encodes CDR1 SEHNR and CDR2 FQNEAQ (reference sequence). This CDR3 has 14 amino acids. V lost 5 bases, J lost 3 bases, and 13 bases lay in between. CDR3 region: CASSNPGAEETQYF. The CDR3, as DNA: TGTGCCAGCAGCAACCCAGGGGCGGAAGAGACCCAGTACTTC.